This T cell receptor (beta chain) comes out of a study of response to subunit inactivated influenza vaccine. Study-wide points: Authors suggested each seasonal flu vaccination may recruit only limited numbers of new T cells.

TCRdb reprocessed the RT-PCR reads with MiXCR, giving one entry per CDR3 protein. This sample has approximately 500,000 distinct CDR3 sequences, with approximately 13% found just once. As for this clonotype: What it binds is not known.

J was trimmed by 1 base and V by 8 bases; bases with no gene match: 6. The CDR3 runs 15 residues. CDR1 DFQATT and CDR2 SNEGSKA come from the germline V gene (reference sequence). Material: PBMCs from blood, obtained 40 to 50 days after vaccination. This clonotype was obtained from a man aged 50 to 60 who received an inactivated influenza vaccine. J is TRBJ2-3 and V is TRBV20-1; 13 positions match TRBD2. CDR3 sequence (DNA): TGCAGTCTAACTAGCGGGGGGGTTGGCACAGATACGCAGTATTTT. Translating it yields CSLTSGGVGTDTQYF.